This entry lists 28 T cell receptor beta chains sequenced from one sample in a study of CD8+CD57+ T cells in acquired aplastic anemia. Genomic DNA acted as the template from which TCR beta VDJ combination and CDR3 sequence profiling were carried out. TCRdb re-called the reads with MiXCR, one entry per CDR3 protein. The repertoire has about 240,000 distinct CDR3 sequences, more than 40% of them found once; the top ten carry 6.5% to 8%. CD8+CD57+ cell expansion had been shown by flow cytometry in patients chosen for sequencing. Sequenced input: sorted CD4+, CD8+, or CD8+CD57+ T cells (not recorded which) from PBMCs. The receptors come from a human donor with aplastic anemia.

The chain recombines TRBV2 with TRBJ2-5; 12 bases line up with TRBD2. Germline V lookup: CDR1 SNHLY, CDR2 FYNNEI. Trimming removed 7 bases from V and 5 bases from J; junction bases left unmatched: 5. The CDR3 runs to 14 residues. CDR3 in DNA: TGTGCCAGCATGCTAGCGGGAGGGCCCGAGACCCAGTACTTC. Its protein is CASMLAGGPETQYF. The full variable domain, rest sourced from reference TRBV2 and TRBJ2-5, is EPEVTQTPSHQVTQMGQEVILRCVPISNHLYFYWYRQILGQKVEFLVSFYNNEISEKSEIFDDQFSVERPDGSNFTLKIRSTKLEDSAMYFCASMLAGGPETQYFGPGTRLLVL.

This clonotype was observed at least ten times. V gene TRBV12-3 or TRBV12-4 combines with J gene TRBJ1-1; D is possibly TRBD1 (6 bases). Deletions cut 3 bases from V and 3 bases from J, with 11 bases between. This CDR3 is 14 amino acids long. The CDR3 loop reads CASSFDRWDTEAFF. The CDR3 nucleotides read TGTGCCAGCAGTTTCGACAGGTGGGACACTGAAGCTTTCTTT.

With regard to this clonotype: One end of the junction does not line up with germline, which may come from a read error. The genes are TRBV9 and TRBJ2-5; TRBD2 matches at 10 bases. Germline CDR1 SGDLS, CDR2 YYNGEE. This CDR3 spans 13 amino acids. This chain's CDR3 is CASSPYPTSGMSF. The CDR3 DNA reads TGTGCCAGCAGCCCCTACCCAACTAGCGGGATGTCCTTC.

On this clonotype itself: With a much larger clone just one base away, this may be a read error. The chain carries TRBV5-4 and TRBJ2-1; D gene unclear. This CDR3 has 11 amino acids. CDR1 and CDR2 (germline): SGHNT, YYREEE (reference sequence). As DNA, the CDR3 is TGTGCCAGCATCAGATCGGGTGAGCAGCTCTTC. The encoded protein is CASIRSGEQLF. Together with reference TRBV5-4 and TRBJ2-1, the CDR3 gives the full variable domain: ETGVTQSPTHLIKTRGQQVTLRCSSQSGHNTVSWYQQALGQGPQFIFQYYREEENGRGNFPPRFSGLQFPNYSSELNVNALELDDSALYLCASIRSGEQLFGPGTRLTVL.

This clonotype was seen more than once but under ten times. The CDR3 spells CASSLSGYEQYF. CDR3 nucleotide sequence: TGTGCCAGCAGCTTAAGCGGCTACGAGCAGTACTTC. This rearrangement joins TRBV7-2 to TRBJ2-7; D possibly corresponds to TRBD2 (5 bases). Germline V lookup: CDR1 SGHTA, CDR2 FQGNSA. This CDR3 is built from 12 residues. Trimming cost V 2 bases and J 3 bases, with 5 bases left between them.

This clonotype was found many times. The chain employs TRBV15 and TRBJ1-2; D perhaps matches TRBD1 (5 bases). CDR1 is LNHNV, CDR2 YYDKDF, per germline (reference sequence). Trimming stripped 0 bases from V and 8 bases from J, with 22 bases between. This CDR3 region has 17 residues. This chain's CDR3 is CATSRDLRAQGPSGYTF. CDR3 in DNA: TGTGCCACCAGCAGAGATCTAAGGGCGCAGGGCCCCAGCGGCTACACCTTC.

V is TRBV10-3 and J is TRBJ1-2, with no clear D. Trimming took off 6 bases at V and 5 bases at J, with 7 bases between the two ends. This CDR3 has 11 amino acids. Germline V gene data show CDR1 as ENHRY and CDR2 as SYGVKD. CDR3 DNA: TGTGCCATCAGGGAAGAATATGGCTACACCTTC. Protein: CAIREEYGYTF.

The V call is TRBV24-1, the J call TRBJ1-2, with TRBD1 matching 8 bases. CDR1 and CDR2 from the germline V gene are KGHDR and SFDVKD. Trimming cost V 0 bases and J 3 bases; bases outside gene matches: 5. There are 16 residues in the CDR3. This CDR3 reads CATSDLRAGGYYGYTF. CDR3 in DNA: TGTGCCACCAGTGATTTGAGGGCAGGGGGCTACTATGGCTACACCTTC.

There are many counts of this clonotype. The rearrangement links TRBV12-5 to TRBJ2-3; 8 bases line up with TRBD1. The CDR3 loop spans 14 amino acids. With V trimmed by 6 bases and J by 3 bases, 5 bases remained unmatched. Germline assignment: CDR1 LGHNT and CDR2 FRNRAP. This CDR3 reads CASGGQGGTDTQYF. The CDR3 DNA reads as TGTGCTAGTGGAGGACAGGGAGGAACAGATACGCAGTATTTT.

The CDR3 DNA follows: TGTGCCAGCAGTGAAATTCCCGCCGACAGTATTCAGCCCCAGCATTTT. It specifies CASSEIPADSIQPQHF. This chain links TRBV6-1 with TRBJ1-5, with D tentatively TRBD1 (5 bases). Germline CDR1 and CDR2: MNHNS and SASEGT. The CDR3 extends over 16 amino acids. The V and J ends lost 2 bases and 6 bases respectively, with 17 bases between them.

The V call is TRBV20-1, the J call TRBJ1-6; TRBD1 matches at 7 bases. Germline CDR1 and CDR2: DFQATT and SNEGSKA (reference sequence). The trim removed 6 bases at V and 10 bases at J, leaving 9 bases unmatched. The CDR3 runs 13 residues. The CDR3 region has the DNA TGCAGTGCACTTGTCACAGGGGAATCACCCCTCCACTTT. Amino acid sequence: CSALVTGESPLHF.

This chain links TRBV5-5 with TRBJ2-5; D call uncertain. The CDR3 sequence is 15 residues long. CDR1 and CDR2 from the germline V gene are SGHKS and YYEKEE (reference sequence). V lost 3 bases, J lost 0 bases, and 12 bases lay in between. The CDR3 nucleotides are TGTGCCAGCAGCTCCCTCTTGGAGTACCAAGAGACCCAGTACTTC. Protein: CASSSLLEYQETQYF.

This clonotype was seen many times. V gene TRBV20-1 combines with J gene TRBJ1-1; tentatively, D is TRBD1 (5 bases). Germline CDR1 reads DFQATT; CDR2 reads SNEGSKA (reference sequence). V lost 4 bases and J 6 bases, leaving 9 bases between the germline ends. CDR3 size: 11 residues. As DNA, the CDR3 is TGCAGTGCTATGGGGGGGGCTGAAGCTTTCTTT. It encodes CSAMGGAEAFF.

In this sample, this clonotype turned up many times. This chain links TRBV7-2 with TRBJ2-3, with D perhaps TRBD2 (5 bases). Trimming took 4 bases from V and 0 from J, leaving 14 bases between them. Germline V gene data show CDR1 as SGHTA and CDR2 as FQGNSA. This CDR3 region has 16 residues. The CDR3 here is CASSSRGITSTDTQYF. The CDR3 DNA sequence: TGTGCCAGCAGCTCCCGGGGAATAACTAGCACAGATACGCAGTATTTT. The variable domain in full, completed from reference TRBV7-2 and TRBJ2-3, reads GAGVSQSPSNKVTEKGKDVELRCDPISGHTALYWYRQSLGQGLEFLIYFQGNSAPDKSGLPSDRFSAERTGGSVSTLTIQRTQQEDSAVYLCASSSRGITSTDTQYFGPGTRLTVL.

This clonotype appeared many times. CDR3 in amino acids: CSASVNTEAFF. The CDR3 coding sequence is TGCAGTGCTTCAGTGAACACTGAAGCTTTCTTT. This rearrangement joins TRBV20-1 to TRBJ1-1; D call uncertain. Germline CDR1 is DFQATT and CDR2 is SNEGSKA (reference sequence). Trimming left V 5 bases short and J 0 bases short, with 4 bases between. The CDR3 consists of 11 residues.

This clonotype appeared many times. V usage is TRBV24-1 and J usage is TRBJ2-5, with D perhaps TRBD1 (5 bases). Germline V gene lookup returns CDR1 KGHDR and CDR2 SFDVKD. The V end was cut by 6 bases, the J end by 7 bases, with 17 bases between. CDR3 length: 14 amino acids. The CDR3 bases are TGTGCCACCAGTAAACAGGCCGACGCGGCGACCCAGTACTTC. It specifies CATSKQADAATQYF.

CDR3: CASSRYGGQLETQYF. CDR3 DNA: TGTGCCAGCAGCCGATACGGGGGACAGCTAGAGACCCAGTACTTC. This rearrangement joins TRBV14 to TRBJ2-5, with D possibly matching TRBD1 (7 bases). This CDR3 has 15 residues. CDR1 is SGHDN and CDR2 is FVKESK in the germline V gene. Trimming stripped 4 bases from V and 4 bases from J, with 16 bases between.

The V gene is TRBV29-1, the J gene TRBJ2-7, with a possible D match to TRBD2 (6 bases). Trimming stripped 8 bases from V and 4 bases from J, with 15 bases between. The CDR3 extends over 12 amino acids. CDR1 and CDR2 from the germline V gene are SQVTM and ANQGSEA. The CDR3 spells CSHRSGTYEQYF. The CDR3 bases are TGCAGCCACCGGTCCGGGACTTACGAGCAGTACTTC.

Of note for this clonotype: This may come from a read error, since a much larger clone is one base off. The V and J genes are TRBV4-1 and TRBJ1-6, with D uncertain. The CDR3 runs to 14 residues. The germline CDR1 and CDR2 sequences are MGHRA and YSYEKL. CDR3 in DNA: TGCGCCAGCAGCCAAGATGGGATCAATTCACCCCTCCTCTTT. Its protein product is CASSQDGINSPLLF.

This clonotype was counted between two and nine times. The chain joins TRBV7-2 to TRBJ2-7; D is unclear. This CDR3 is 13 amino acids long. V dropped 3 bases and J dropped 6 bases, with 12 bases sitting between them. Per germline, CDR1 SGHTA and CDR2 FQGNSA. The CDR3 here is CASSLREALEQYF. CDR3 sequence (DNA): TGTGCCAGCAGCTTGAGAGAAGCGCTCGAGCAGTACTTC.

The count of this clonotype is one. The gene calls are TRBV5-1 and TRBJ1-2, with no clear D. Per the germline V gene, CDR1 is SGHRS and CDR2 is YFSETQ. The CDR3 loop spans 15 amino acids. V lost 0 bases and J 4 bases, leaving 13 bases between the germline ends. Here the CDR3 reads CASSLGEGLSYGYTF. In DNA form, the CDR3 reads TGCGCCAGCAGCTTGGGAGAGGGTCTGAGCTATGGCTACACCTTC.

Written as DNA, the CDR3 is TGTGCCAGCAGACAAACGGGACAAGCGAACACTGAAGCTTTCTTT. This sequence encodes CASRQTGQANTEAFF. The chain uses TRBV25-1 and TRBJ1-1; possible D gene TRBD1, 6 bases. Per germline, CDR1 MGHDK and CDR2 SYGVNS. Trimming took 6 bases from V and 1 from J, leaving 15 bases between them. This CDR3 spans 15 amino acids.

In this sample, this clonotype turned up a few times. This sequence joins TRBV2 and TRBJ1-5; D gene unclear. V lost 6 bases and J 4 bases, leaving 25 bases between the germline ends. Germline V CDR1 and CDR2: SNHLY, FYNNEI. This CDR3 has 18 amino acids. CDR3 amino acids: CASSPGGFSRAPNQPQHF. The DNA for the CDR3 is TGTGCCAGCAGCCCGGGAGGTTTCAGTCGGGCCCCAAATCAGCCCCAGCATTTT.

The chain is built from TRBV9 and TRBJ1-6; no definite D call. The CDR3 has 16 amino acids. Trimming took 2 bases from V and 8 from J, leaving 17 bases between them. The germline gives CDR1 SGDLS, CDR2 YYNGEE. The CDR3, as DNA: TGTGCCAGCAGCGTTGAAGGATCCGGGTTGGATTCACCCCTCCACTTT. This translates into CASSVEGSGLDSPLHF.

For this clonotype: This may be a read error, as it is one base from a much larger clone. V gene TRBV7-2 combines with J gene TRBJ2-5; TRBD1 is a possible D gene (5 bases). The CDR3 spans 13 residues. Germline V lookup: CDR1 SGHTA, CDR2 FQGNSA. The CDR3 is CASSPDGQGTQYF. DNA for the CDR3: TGTGCCAGCAGCCCGGACGGACAAGGGACCCAGTACTTC. Full variable domain (outside the CDR3, taken from reference TRBV7-2 and TRBJ2-5): GAGVSQSPSNKVTEKGKDVELRCDPISGHTALYWYRQSLGQGLEFLIYFQGNSAPDKSGLPSDRFSAERTGGSVSTLTIQRTQQEDSAVYLCASSPDGQGTQYFGPGTRLLVL.

In this sample, this clonotype turned up once. V usage is TRBV7-9 and J usage is TRBJ1-2, with no clear D. Germline CDR1 reads SEHNR; CDR2 reads FQNEAQ (reference sequence). With 1 base removed from V and 8 bases from J, the gap between germline ends came to 17 bases. CDR3 size: 15 residues. The CDR3 protein is CASSLEGHGEWGYTF. The CDR3 coding sequence is TGTGCCAGCAGCTTAGAGGGCCATGGAGAATGGGGCTACACCTTC.

V is TRBV15 and J is TRBJ2-1; 13 nucleotides match TRBD2. The CDR3 runs to 17 residues. V was clipped by 5 bases and J by 0 bases; unmatched bases: 4. The germline gives CDR1 LNHNV, CDR2 YYDKDF (reference sequence). Here the CDR3 reads CATSGGLAGISYNEQFF. The CDR3 DNA sequence: TGTGCCACCAGCGGGGGACTAGCGGGGATCTCCTACAATGAGCAGTTCTTC.

This clonotype was counted between two and nine times. The chain recombines TRBV29-1 with TRBJ2-1; D unclear. From germline, CDR1 is SQVTM and CDR2 ANQGSEA. The V end lost 6 bases, the J end lost 8 bases, and 8 bases lay between the germline ends. The CDR3 runs 10 residues. The CDR3 sequence: CSVPLYEQFF. CDR3 nucleotides: TGCAGCGTCCCACTCTATGAGCAGTTCTTC.